The TCR beta chain under discussion was sequenced for a study of T-cell reconstitution after alpha-beta-depleted transplantation in children (dated by TCRdb to about 2016). Concerning the study at large: T-cell immune reconstitution after TCRalphabeta/CD19-depleted allogeneic hematopoietic cell transplantation in children was quantitatively tracked in the study by means of TCR repertoire profiling.

To prepare the library, PCR was applied. Data came from an Illumina HiSeq 2500. TCR library preparation used molecular barcoding, with unique molecular identifiers applied to normalize quantification of the TCRbeta repertoire. In-frame beta chains were kept once TCRdb had trimmed the public reads at Q25 with fastp and called clones with MiXCR. Under each unique CDR3 protein, matching rows form one entry showing the most common genes and DNA. Present in this sample are hundreds of thousands of distinct CDR3 sequences, 10% to 15% of which were seen just once. The ten largest account for 0.79% of the sample. Results the study describes overall, beyond this receptor: The frequencies of hyperexpanded clones fell over the following months, and after one year, T-cell counts and TCRbeta diversity were mostly attributed to newly produced T cells. About two months after transplant, the apparently early recovery of alphabetaT-cell counts reportedly depended on just several hundred clones that had expanded rapidly and came from non-depleted graft cells. In some patients, the high TCRbeta diversity seen at day 60 was put down to recipient T cells and intrathymic progenitors that had survived conditioning.

Sample treatment or condition, as interpreted from the label and publication: allogeneic hematopoietic cell transplantation with graft depleted of TCRalphabeta T cells and CD19 B cells. The children who served as transplant recipients had been given grafts of TCRalphabeta/CD19-depleted allogeneic hematopoietic cells. This clonotype has just a few counts. There is no known antigen for this receptor. Qualities for individual bases were not recorded, and no much larger clone is one base off. This sequence originates from a girl aged 2-15 years with congenital amegakaryocytic thrombocytopenia, due to receive a stem cell transplant. The sequences come from PBMCs, collected before TCRalphabeta/CD19-depleted stem cell transplant.

Here is the DNA: TGTGCCAGCAGCACCTCTCCGGCTCTAGCCAAAAACATTCAGTACTTC. It encodes CASSTSPALAKNIQYF. Here the chain combines TRBV7-9 and TRBJ2-4, with no confident D gene call. Per the germline V gene (reference sequence), SEHNR is the CDR1 and FQNEAQ is the CDR2. Including the terminal cysteine and phenylalanine, the CDR3 comprises 16 residues. Only CDR3 DNA is held: 48 bases, read in frame from base 1. The V and J ends are trimmed by 5 bases and 0 bases, leaving 14 bases between them.